This T cell receptor (beta chain) is drawn from a study of blood T cell repertoires in COVID-19. The table lists this clone with a few counts. Residents of 24 US areas, aged about 18 to 95 years, made up the participants. V was clipped by 3 bases and J by 1 base; unmatched bases: 15. CDR1 is MGHRA, CDR2 YSYEKL, per germline. The length of the CDR3 is 21 residues. Profiling relied on immunoSEQ multiplex PCR, and the TCRdb table lists in-frame clones only, not all of them. The data hold some 180,000 clones, with about four fifths observed a single time. The sequencing input was PBMCs or T cells enriched from blood (not recorded which). This rearrangement joins TRBV4-1 to TRBJ1-4, with TRBD1 identical over 12 bases. The source of this sequence is a woman aged 25 to 45 who had been exposed to COVID-19. CDR3 sequence reads: CASSHRPGQGAKSLTNEKLFF. The CDR3 nucleotides are TGCGCCAGCAGCCATAGGCCGGGACAGGGGGCTAAATCCTTAACTAATGAAAAACTGTTTTTT.